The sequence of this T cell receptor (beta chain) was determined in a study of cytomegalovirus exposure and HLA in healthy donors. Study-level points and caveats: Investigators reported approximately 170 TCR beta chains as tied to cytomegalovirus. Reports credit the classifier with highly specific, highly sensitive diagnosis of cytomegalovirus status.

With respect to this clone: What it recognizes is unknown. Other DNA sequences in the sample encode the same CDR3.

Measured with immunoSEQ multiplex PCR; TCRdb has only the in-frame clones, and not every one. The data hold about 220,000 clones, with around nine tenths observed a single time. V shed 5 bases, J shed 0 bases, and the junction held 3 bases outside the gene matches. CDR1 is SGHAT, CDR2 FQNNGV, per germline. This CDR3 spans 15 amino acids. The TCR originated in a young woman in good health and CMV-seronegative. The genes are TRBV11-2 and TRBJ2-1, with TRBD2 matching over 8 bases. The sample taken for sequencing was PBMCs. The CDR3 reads CASSLSGSSYNEQFF. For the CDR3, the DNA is TGTGCCAGCAGCCTCAGCGGGAGCTCCTACAATGAGCAGTTCTTC.